Listed here are 17 T cell receptor beta chains from one sample, sequenced in a study of T cells after yellow fever vaccination (dated by TCRdb to about 2019). What the treatment or condition label conveys for this sample: live attenuated yellow fever vaccine strain. Receptor libraries were prepared by 5' RACE. The instrument given in TCRdb is Illumina HiSeq 2500. The public reads were reanalyzed by TCRdb: fastp trimming at Q25, MiXCR alignment, in-frame beta chains only. Rows with one shared CDR3 protein collapse into an entry with the most common genes and DNA. This sample gives approximately 610,000 distinct CDR3 sequences in total; about 17% of them show up just once. The ten largest clonotypes hold 17% of the sample. The source was PBMCs, collected about 5 days after the first yellow fever vaccination. The receptors shown here come from a man between 18 and 29 years old who received the YFV17D yellow fever vaccine.

Points on this clonotype: The junction and the germline gene differ at one end; a read error may be behind it. V gene TRBV6-5 combines with J gene TRBJ2-5, with a tentative D call TRBD1 (6 bases). Germline loops: CDR1 MNHEY, CDR2 SVGAGI. The CDR3 contains 15 residues. The CDR3 sequence is CAGSYSRGIQETQYF. For the CDR3, the DNA is TGTGCCGGCAGTTACTCGAGGGGGATCCAAGAGACCCAGTACTTC.

This clonotype was observed many times. The chain combines TRBV7-2 with TRBJ2-2; D call uncertain. Per germline, CDR1 SGHTA and CDR2 FQGNSA. CDR3 length: 13 amino acids. V lost 4 bases to trimming and J lost 6 bases, with 9 bases between them. The CDR3 sequence is CASSSDLAGELFF. The CDR3 nucleotides read TGTGCCAGCAGCTCGGACCTGGCCGGGGAGCTGTTTTTT.

This clonotype was seen more than once but under ten times. The rearrangement uses TRBV18 and TRBJ1-1; 7 bases map to TRBD1. The CDR3 extends over 14 amino acids. The ends lost 4 bases at V and 3 bases at J; junction bases unmatched: 5. CDR1 KGHSH and CDR2 LQKENI come from the germline V gene. For the CDR3, the DNA is TGTGCCAGCTCACTACTTACAGGGGACACTGAAGCTTTCTTT. It translates to CASSLLTGDTEAFF.

The V and J genes are TRBV9 and TRBJ2-5, with 8 bases lining up with TRBD2. J gave up 1 base and V 4 bases, and 6 bases lay outside the gene matches. CDR3 length: 15 residues. Per germline, CDR1 SGDLS and CDR2 YYNGEE. In nucleotides, the CDR3 is TGTGCCAGCAGCCCCGGCGGGGGGATCCAAGAGACCCAGTACTTC. Its translation: CASSPGGGIQETQYF.

The chain is built from TRBV7-9 and TRBJ2-7, with 9 bases that match TRBD1. Unmatched junction bases numbered 6, after V lost 6 bases and J lost 6 bases. The CDR3 runs to 13 residues. Germline V lookup: CDR1 SEHNR, CDR2 FQNEAQ (reference sequence). This CDR3 reads CASSRTGVGEQYV. The CDR3 DNA reads as TGTGCCAGCAGTCGGACAGGGGTTGGCGAGCAGTACGTC.

This chain links TRBV9 with TRBJ2-7; 11 bases map to TRBD1. Germline V gene sequence: CDR1 SGDLS, CDR2 YYNGEE. This CDR3 spans 14 amino acids. The trim removed 2 bases at V and 6 bases at J, leaving 4 bases unmatched. The CDR3 DNA follows: TGTGCCAGCAGCGTGGGGGGACAGGGGGGCGAGCAGTACTTC. It translates to CASSVGGQGGEQYF.

In this sample, this clonotype turned up a few times. This chain links TRBV12-3 or TRBV12-4 with TRBJ1-1, with 11 bases identical to TRBD1. Germline trimming cut 4 bases from V and 6 bases from J; bases unmatched to any gene: 4. The CDR3 extends over 14 amino acids. CDR3 loop: CASSSGQGASEAFF. DNA of the CDR3: TGTGCCAGCAGTTCAGGACAGGGGGCCTCTGAAGCTTTCTTT.

The genes are TRBV28 and TRBJ2-1; D gene ambiguous. From germline, CDR1 is MDHEN and CDR2 SYDVKM. V shed 6 bases and J shed 7 bases, with 25 bases lying between them. The CDR3 loop spans 17 amino acids. CDR3: CASSPSGGRLAVNEQFF. DNA of the CDR3: TGTGCCAGCAGCCCATCGGGTGGGCGGCTTGCAGTGAATGAGCAGTTCTTC. The full variable domain, with the rest looked up from reference TRBV28 and TRBJ2-1, is DVKVTQSSRYLVKRTGEKVFLECVQDMDHENMFWYRQDPGLGLRLIYFSYDVKMKEKGDIPEGYSVSREKKERFSLILESASTNQTSMYLCASSPSGGRLAVNEQFFGPGTRLTVL.

The rearrangement uses TRBV28 and TRBJ1-1; D ambiguous. Germline V gives CDR1 MDHEN, CDR2 SYDVKM. The CDR3 contains 13 residues. V lost 6 bases to trimming and J lost 6 bases, with 14 bases between them. CDR3 sequence (DNA): TGTGCCAGCAGGGCCCACGGCGTTTCTGAAGCTTTCTTT. This gives the protein CASRAHGVSEAFF.

This rearrangement joins TRBV3-1 to TRBJ2-7; D remains unclear. CDR3 length: 16 amino acids. Germline lookup yields CDR1 LGHDT and CDR2 YNNKEL (reference sequence). V was trimmed by 1 base and J by 5 bases, leaving 18 bases between them. The CDR3 DNA sequence: TGTGCCAGCAGCCAAGGGCCGACCAGAGCTCTTAACGAGCAGTACGTC. Translating it yields CASSQGPTRALNEQYV.

The genes are TRBV3-1 and TRBJ1-3, with D tentatively TRBD1 (5 bases). Trimming removed 4 bases at V and 4 bases at J, with 14 bases between. This CDR3 is built from 15 residues. Germline V gene lookup returns CDR1 LGHDT and CDR2 YNNKEL (reference sequence). In DNA form, the CDR3 reads TGTGCCAGCAGCCTTGTGGGGGATTCAGGAAACACCATATATTTT. Its protein is CASSLVGDSGNTIYF.

In its sample, this clonotype was seen a few times. This sequence joins TRBV28 and TRBJ1-2; possible D gene TRBD1, 5 bases. Trimming took off 7 bases at V and 0 bases at J, with 9 bases between the two ends. The CDR3 extends over 13 amino acids. The germline CDR1 and CDR2 sequences are MDHEN and SYDVKM. The CDR3 DNA sequence: TGTGCCAGCACGAGACAGACTAACTATGGCTACACCTTC. Protein: CASTRQTNYGYTF.

The V and J genes are TRBV7-9 and TRBJ1-1; perhaps TRBD1 as D (6 bases). In germline, CDR1 is SEHNR, CDR2 FQNEAQ (reference sequence). The CDR3 has 15 amino acids. Deletions cut 6 bases from V and 1 base from J, with 15 bases between. CDR3 DNA sequence: TGTGCCAGCAGGCGGGGGGGCGCGAGGAACACTGAAGCTTTCTTT. This gives the protein CASRRGGARNTEAFF.

This clonotype was found a few times. The genes are TRBV14 and TRBJ2-5; 8 nucleotides agree with TRBD2. CDR1 and CDR2 (germline): SGHDN, FVKESK. After removal of 2 bases from V and 5 bases from J, the junction contained 4 bases not matched to a gene. The CDR3 runs 14 residues. This chain's CDR3 is CASSQPGLAETQYF. CDR3 DNA: TGTGCCAGCAGCCAACCTGGACTAGCTGAGACCCAGTACTTC.

CDR3 protein: CSATPGTGSAKETSDTQYF. CDR3 DNA sequence: TGCAGTGCTACCCCCGGGACAGGGAGCGCCAAGGAGACATCAGATACGCAGTATTTT. V gene TRBV20-1 combines with J gene TRBJ2-3, with TRBD1 matching over 9 bases. V lost 4 bases and J lost 4; bases outside the gene matches: 21. CDR3 size: 19 residues. CDR1 is DFQATT, CDR2 SNEGSKA, per germline (reference sequence).

This chain links TRBV5-4 with TRBJ2-2; a possible D gene is TRBD1 (5 bases). The V gene's germline CDR1 is SGHNT and CDR2 YYREEE (reference sequence). V was shortened by 0 bases and J by 1 base, with 10 bases between the two germline ends. The CDR3 contains 16 residues. The CDR3 DNA follows: TGTGCCAGCAGCTTGGATGTGCAGGGGAACACCGGGGAGCTGTTTTTT. Protein sequence: CASSLDVQGNTGELFF. The full variable domain, rest sourced from reference TRBV5-4 and TRBJ2-2, is ETGVTQSPTHLIKTRGQQVTLRCSSQSGHNTVSWYQQALGQGPQFIFQYYREEENGRGNFPPRFSGLQFPNYSSELNVNALELDDSALYLCASSLDVQGNTGELFFGEGSRLTVL.

This clonotype was found many times. The junction departs from the called germline gene at one end, perhaps through a read error. The rearrangement uses TRBV11-2 and TRBJ2-1, with TRBD2 matching 8 bases. CDR1 and CDR2 from the germline V gene are SGHAT and FQNNGV. This CDR3 is built from 14 residues. The CDR3 loop is CASSLEPSGYRRLF. The CDR3 DNA reads as TGTGCCAGCAGCTTAGAGCCTAGCGGGTACCGACGACTCTTC. Supplemented by reference TRBV11-2 and TRBJ2-1, the full variable domain reads EAGVAQSPRYKIIEKRQSVAFWCNPISGHATLYWYQQILGQGPKLLIQFQNNGVVDDSQLPKDRFSAERLKGVDSTLKIQPAKLEDSAVYLCASSLEPSGYRRLFGPGTRLTVL.